A selection of T cell receptor beta chains follows, all from one sample in a study of shared clonotypes between healthy human individuals. Profiling relied on immunoSEQ multiplex PCR, and the TCRdb table lists in-frame clones only, not all of them. The profile covers roughly 1,600,000 clones, with about 98.5% appearing a single time and 0.36% taken by the ten largest. What was sequenced was naive CD4+ T cells sorted from blood. All receptors derive from a man between 25 and 39 years old in good health. Each CDR3 is given with its conserved first and last residue. The order of the fields is D gene, J gene, V gene, clone size, CDR3 DNA, CDR3 protein. The D gene is left open where the match is weak. The listing skips clone size in some rows; elsewhere it reads once, few, many or a size class.

>TRBD2|TRBJ2-7|TRBV7-9|.
TGTGCCAGCAGCTTATTTGGCGGCGGGAGTTTTTCCTACGAGCAGTACTTC
CASSLFGGGSFSYEQYF
>.|TRBJ2-2|TRBV2|.
TGTGCCAGCAGTGTGGAGTTTGGCGGGGAGCTGTTTTTT
CASSVEFGGELFF
>.|TRBJ2-3|TRBV19|.
TGTGCCACCAGGGGTGGGTCGACAGATACGCAGTATTTT
CATRGGSTDTQYF
>.|TRBJ2-2|TRBV11-3|.
TGTGCCAGCAGCTTAGATGGGGGGAGAACCGGGGAGCTGTTTTTT
CASSLDGGRTGELFF
>.|TRBJ2-1|TRBV6-5|.
TGTGCCAGCAGGCCACAGGGTTACAATGAGCAGTTCTTC
CASRPQGYNEQFF
>TRBD1|TRBJ2-7|TRBV10-3|.
TGTGCCATCAGTGGACAGGGGGCTTACGAGCAGTACTTC
CAISGQGAYEQYF
>.|TRBJ2-1|TRBV2|.
TGTGCCAGCACAGGTAGCCATGAGCAGTTCTTC
CASTGSHEQFF
>.|TRBJ2-3|TRBV11-2|.
TGTGCCAGCAGTTTTACAAGGGGCCCCACAGATACGCAGTATTTT
CASSFTRGPTDTQYF
>TRBD2|TRBJ2-3|TRBV5-1|.
TGCGCCGGATCACCGGGACTAGCGGGAGGTTCCGATACGCAGTATTTT
CAGSPGLAGGSDTQYF
>.|TRBJ1-2|TRBV7-9|.
TGTGCCAGCAGCAATAATACAGGGATTGATGGCTACACCTTC
CASSNNTGIDGYTF
>.|TRBJ1-1|TRBV5-1|.
TGCGCCAGCAGCAACGGACAGAAAAACACTGAAGCTTTCTTT
CASSNGQKNTEAFF
>TRBD2|TRBJ2-1|TRBV4-3|.
TGCGCCAGCAGCCAAGATTTGCTAGCGGGAGGGTCGGTGCAGTTCTTC
CASSQDLLAGGSVQFF
>.|TRBJ1-1|TRBV28|once
TGTGCCAGCGGATTCCAAGGGGTCGCTGAAGCTTTCTTT
CASGFQGVAEAFF
>TRBD1|TRBJ1-3|TRBV6-1|.
TGTGCCAGCAGCCCCGGACAGGGTCCTGGAAACACCATATATTTT
CASSPGQGPGNTIYF
>TRBD2|TRBJ2-7|TRBV10-3|once
TGTGCCATCAGTAGTGGACTAGCCGGGGGGTCCTACGAGCAGTACTTC
CAISSGLAGGSYEQYF
>.|TRBJ2-2|TRBV9|.
TGTGCCAGCAGCGTAGGGGTCTCCGCTGGGTTTGGGAACACCGGGGAGCTGTTTTTT
CASSVGVSAGFGNTGELFF
>.|TRBJ1-4|TRBV5-4|.
TGTGCCAGCGGGGGGGACGGGGCAACTAATGAAAAACTGTTTTTT
CASGGDGATNEKLFF
>.|TRBJ1-2|TRBV4-1|.
TGCGCCAGCAGCCAAGATCGAACAGTAGGCTACACCTTC
CASSQDRTVGYTF
>TRBD2|TRBJ2-3|TRBV16|.
TGTGCCAGCAGCCCCCTAGCGGGAGGAGAAGATACGCAGTATTTT
CASSPLAGGEDTQYF
>.|TRBJ2-7|TRBV12-5|.
TGTGCTAGTGGGCGAGGATTCTACGAGCAGTACTTC
CASGRGFYEQYF
>.|TRBJ2-1|TRBV25-1|.
TGTGCCAGCAGTCTGGGCCAAGTGGGGGAGCAGTTCTTC
CASSLGQVGEQFF
>TRBD1|TRBJ1-1|TRBV5-1|.
TGCGCCAGCAGCGGGACAGGGGGCACTGAAGCTTTCTTT
CASSGTGGTEAFF
>.|TRBJ1-1|TRBV20-1|.
TGCAGTGCTACCTGGGACACCTGGGCTTTCTTT
CSATWDTWAFF
>TRBD2|TRBJ2-5|TRBV10-3|.
TGTGCCATCACTCCGACTAGCGGCAAGGAGACCCAGTACTTC
CAITPTSGKETQYF
>TRBD1|TRBJ1-2|TRBV19|once
TGTGCCAGTAGTCAAGGGGGCCCCTATGGCTACACCTTC
CASSQGGPYGYTF
>TRBD1|TRBJ2-5|TRBV5-1|.
TGCGCCAGCAGCTTGCGACAGAAGGGGGCAGGGGCACAGACCCAGTACTTC
CASSLRQKGAGAQTQYF
>.|TRBJ2-6|TRBV10-1|few
TGCGCCAGTCCCCTACGTTTCTGGGTAGCCAACGTCCTGACTTTC
CASPLRFWVANVLTF
>.|TRBJ1-3|TRBV9|.
TGTGCCAGCAGCGTCAGTTCTGGAAACACCATATATTTT
CASSVSSGNTIYF